The following is a T cell receptor (beta chain) sequence with its context. Its antigen remains undetermined. Qualities for individual bases were not recorded, and no much larger clone is one base off. TCRbeta CDR3 regions were amplified from genomic DNA by means of the immunoSEQ Assay, a bias-controlled multiplex PCR. The original methods were these. Nucleated cell counts per sample were estimated from amplification of reference gene primers within the assay. To quantify the absolute abundance of each unique TCRbeta CDR3 rearrangement, sequence reads were collapsed and filtered. For each sample, productive Simpson clonality was calculated by taking the square root of Simpson's diversity index across productive rearrangements. TCRdb re-hosts the immuneACCESS table, in-frame sequences only. Its copies lack some clones; in the studies checked, an unresolved V gene accounts for under half of them, and the cause for the rest is not known. For V, J and clone size, that table is used; D and trimming come from the DNA. The sample profile shows 250,000 to 300,000 clones; 80% to 90% of them were found once. The ten largest clonotypes hold roughly a sixth of the sample.

This specimen belongs to a study of blood T cell repertoires in COVID-19 (dated by TCRdb to the early 2020s). About the study as a whole: Samples from collaborators originated in the United States, Italy and Spain and spanned both the acute and convalescent phases of COVID-19. The prospective study material was composed of cDNA or gDNA derived from T cells, B-cell-depleted T cells, or PBMCs. Deeply sampled blood TCRbeta repertoires from subjects exposed to, actively infected with, or recovered from COVID-19 were included in the dataset. The repertoires were made available in a free public database intended to serve as a resource for research on the immune response to SARS-CoV-2. Samples came from the ongoing ImmuneRACE study (first 160 participants) plus 1,254 subjects from 6 global collaborators. Nearly every sample came with metadata listing a de-identified subject ID, COVID-19 status, age in years and sex. Where HLA class I and class II types were available, the types were taken from metadata supplied by the sample provider, not from assay-based typing. Broader findings and caveats from the paper: The amount of clinical and demographic metadata varied by source and participant and was provided uncurated.

Enrolling through a virtual design, the prospective study's participants ranged in age from roughly 18 to 95 years and lived across about two dozen United States geographic areas. To assign participants to cohorts, the prospective study relied on clinical history that participants themselves reported in a screening survey and a study questionnaire. Recovered participants in ImmuneRACE Cohort 3 were defined as having two consecutive negative NP/OP PCR tests, clearance from a healthcare professional, or resolution of symptoms. Mobile phlebotomists in the prospective study collected whole blood, serum and a nasopharyngeal or oropharyngeal swab from every participant. Participants in the prospective study had the option to provide additional blood draws and questionnaires over an approximately 2-month period. Before DNA extraction, blood samples from the prospective study were shipped at room temperature or frozen.

The V end loses 0 bases and the J end loses 4 bases, and a stretch of 7 bases separates them. CDR1 and CDR2 are drawn from the germline V gene: SGHRS, YFSETQ. The CDR3 starts with the cysteine, ends with the phenylalanine, and has 14 residues. Only the CDR3 region is kept as DNA, spanning 42 bases read in frame from base 1. This TCR came from a man between 18 and 35 years old who had recovered from COVID-19. The specimen was PBMCs or T cells enriched from blood (not recorded which). The chain couples TRBV5-1 to TRBJ2-2; the D region possibly corresponds to TRBD1 (5 bases align). Read as DNA, the sequence is TGCGCCAGCAGCTTGGGACAGCCCACCGGGGAGCTGTTTTTT. It translates as CASSLGQPTGELFF.